This entry lists 25 T cell receptor beta chains sequenced from one sample in a study of prognosis after radiotherapy for stage I lung cancer. Starting from genomic DNA, TCR beta CDR3 was amplified through two-round multiplex PCR. Amplification during the initial PCR round employed primers specific to each TRBV and TRBJ gene. Each CDR3 protein gets one entry after TCRdb re-called the multiplex PCR reads with MiXCR. The table has around 20,000 distinct CDR3 sequences, around 55% seen once. The sample consisted of PBMCs, taken before or after stereotactic body radiation therapy (not recorded which). Receptors originate from a donor over 45 with non-small cell lung cancer.

Remarks on this clonotype: A far larger clone is only one base removed, so a read error is likely. The CDR3, as DNA: TGTGCCATCAGACTTCGGACAGAGAAATACAGCCCCTACGAGCAGTACTTC. Translating it yields CAIRLRTEKYSPYEQYF. This sequence joins TRBV10-3 and TRBJ2-7, with D perhaps TRBD1 (6 bases). The V end lost 6 bases, the J end lost 2 bases, and 23 bases lay between the germline ends. The CDR3 has 17 amino acids. Germline V gene data show CDR1 as ENHRY and CDR2 as SYGVKD.

Remarks on this clonotype: This likely reflects a read error, since a far larger clone is one base away. The chain joins TRBV6-1 to TRBJ2-1, with TRBD2 as a possible D gene (5 bases). Germline lookup yields CDR1 MNHNS and CDR2 SASEGT. The V end lost 6 bases, the J end lost 10 bases, and 19 bases lay between the germline ends. The CDR3 sequence is 14 residues long. As DNA, the CDR3 is TGTGCCAGCAGGGGAGCTGTGGGGTCCTACGAGCAGTTCTTC. Translated, it gives CASRGAVGSYEQFF.

The chain combines TRBV11-1 with TRBJ2-6; maybe TRBD1 (6 bases). This CDR3 region has 19 residues. Germline V gene sequence: CDR1 SGHAT, CDR2 FQDESV (reference sequence). The V gene lost 4 bases and the J gene lost 4 bases, with 23 bases spanning the gap. The CDR3 DNA reads TGTGCCAGCAGCTCCCGCACTTCGGGACACGGGGTAGGGGCCAACGTCCTGACTTTC. This codes for CASSSRTSGHGVGANVLTF. The whole variable domain, filled in from reference TRBV11-1 and TRBJ2-6, reads EAEVAQSPRYKITEKSQAVAFWCDPISGHATLYWYRQILGQGPELLVQFQDESVVDDSQLPKDRFSAERLKGVDSTLKIQPAELGDSAMYLCASSSRTSGHGVGANVLTFGAGSRLTVL.

The J gene is TRBJ2-7, the V gene TRBV11-2, with unresolved D. V dropped 5 bases and J dropped 3 bases, with 11 bases sitting between them. The CDR3 consists of 13 residues. Looked up from germline, CDR1 is SGHAT and CDR2 is FQNNGV. Here the CDR3 reads CASSDTPGYEQYF. The DNA for the CDR3 is TGTGCCAGCAGCGATACCCCCGGCTACGAGCAGTACTTC.

As regards this clonotype: As the CDR3 is not closed by the conserved phenylalanine or tryptophan, this likely results from a read error. J is TRBJ2-2 and V is TRBV6-1; D unclear. CDR1 is MNHNS, CDR2 SASEGT, per germline. The V end lost 1 base, the J end lost 11 bases, and 11 bases lay between the germline ends. The CDR3 runs 13 residues. As DNA, the CDR3 is TGTGCCAGCAGTGAAGAGCCAAAGCGAGAGCTGTTTTCT. Its translation: CASSEEPKRELFS.

This clonotype has at least ten counts. V usage is TRBV28 and J usage is TRBJ1-1; D remains unclear. Germline loops: CDR1 MDHEN, CDR2 SYDVKM. The CDR3 length is 11 residues. V lost 5 bases and J 6 bases, leaving 7 bases between the germline ends. In DNA form, the CDR3 reads TGTGCCAGCAGTCCAAGGGCTGAAGCTTTCTTT. Its translation: CASSPRAEAFF. Full variable domain (remainder filled in from reference TRBV28 and TRBJ1-1): DVKVTQSSRYLVKRTGEKVFLECVQDMDHENMFWYRQDPGLGLRLIYFSYDVKMKEKGDIPEGYSVSREKKERFSLILESASTNQTSMYLCASSPRAEAFFGQGTRLTVV.

This chain connects TRBV28 to TRBJ2-1; tentative D call: TRBD2 (5 bases). The CDR3 has 16 residues. CDR1 MDHEN and CDR2 SYDVKM come from the germline V gene. V was cut by 5 bases and J by 2 bases, with 16 bases left in between. The CDR3: CASSHTGSGTYNEQFF. CDR3 in DNA: TGTGCCAGCAGTCACACCGGCAGCGGAACCTACAATGAGCAGTTCTTC.

V gene TRBV28 combines with J gene TRBJ1-5, with D possibly TRBD1 on 5 matching bases. Trimming pared 7 bases from V and 3 bases from J, leaving 19 bases between. The germline gives CDR1 MDHEN, CDR2 SYDVKM. The CDR3 spans 16 residues. CDR3 residues: CASTPAQQGINQPQHF. CDR3 in DNA: TGTGCCAGCACCCCCGCCCAGCAGGGTATCAATCAGCCCCAGCATTTT.

This clonotype came up a few times. The chain carries TRBV20-1 and TRBJ2-3; 10 bases line up with TRBD2. CDR3 length equals 14 residues. Germline V gives CDR1 DFQATT, CDR2 SNEGSKA (reference sequence). The V segment lost 6 bases and the J segment 4 bases; nucleotides outside the gene matches: 7. The CDR3 bases are TGCAGTGCAACCCTAGCGGGAGCCTCAGATACGCAGTATTTT. It codes for CSATLAGASDTQYF.

The genes are TRBV30 and TRBJ2-5; D unclear. Germline lookup yields CDR1 GTSNPN and CDR2 SVGIG (reference sequence). The CDR3 length is 13 residues. The germline V and J ends were trimmed by 0 bases and 3 bases, with 8 bases remaining between them. Here the CDR3 DNA reads TGTGCCTGGAGTGTGGGCATGGAAGAGACCCAGTACTTC. This translates into CAWSVGMEETQYF.

V is TRBV11-3 and J is TRBJ2-1; no clear D. There are 15 residues in the CDR3. CDR1 is SGHNT, CDR2 YENEEA, per germline. V was shortened by 3 bases and J by 3 bases, with 12 bases between the two germline ends. The CDR3 DNA reads TGTGCCAGCAGCTTTGGTGGCGGAGACTACAATGAGCAGTTCTTC. Translation gives CASSFGGGDYNEQFF.

CDR3 DNA sequence: TGTGCCAGCAGATCTACAGTGGCGGACACTGAAGCTTTCTTT. It translates to CASRSTVADTEAFF. This rearrangement joins TRBV28 to TRBJ1-1; the D is unclear. Germline values: CDR1 MDHEN, CDR2 SYDVKM. Trimming removed 6 bases from V and 3 bases from J, with 14 bases in between. CDR3 length equals 14 residues.

The chain carries TRBV9 and TRBJ2-7; no clear D gene. V was pared by 0 bases and J by 6 bases, with 16 bases between. Germline CDR1 and CDR2: SGDLS and YYNGEE. The CDR3 is 15 residues long. CDR3 amino acids: CASSVASDPSSEQYF. For the CDR3, the DNA is TGTGCCAGCAGCGTAGCTTCTGACCCCTCGAGCGAGCAGTACTTC. Complete variable domain (other parts from reference TRBV9 and TRBJ2-7): DSGVTQTPKHLITATGQRVTLRCSPRSGDLSVYWYQQSLDQGLQFLIQYYNGEERAKGNILERFSAQQFPDLHSELNLSSLELGDSALYFCASSVASDPSSEQYFGPGTRLTVT.

This clonotype has just one count. The V and J genes are TRBV11-3 and TRBJ2-1; D is ambiguous. The germline gives CDR1 SGHNT, CDR2 YENEEA. This CDR3 is 16 amino acids long. Trimming removed 4 bases from V and 9 bases from J, with 22 bases in between. CDR3 DNA: TGTGCCAGCAGCTCGCAGTCCCTCCACCAATCAAGTGAGCAGTTCTTC. Translated: CASSSQSLHQSSEQFF. Complete variable domain (other parts from reference TRBV11-3 and TRBJ2-1): EAGVVQSPRYKIIEKKQPVAFWCNPISGHNTLYWYLQNLGQGPELLIRYENEEAVDDSQLPKDRFSAERLKGVDSTLKIQPAELGDSAVYLCASSSQSLHQSSEQFFGPGTRLTVL.

The J gene is TRBJ2-3, the V gene TRBV10-1; no reliable D call. The V end lost 0 bases, the J end lost 11 bases, and 12 bases lay between the germline ends. The CDR3 loop spans 13 amino acids. The germline V gene has CDR1 WNHNN and CDR2 SYGVQD (reference sequence). The CDR3 is CASSESFIRMQYF. In DNA, the CDR3 is TGCGCCAGCAGTGAGTCGTTCATCCGTATGCAGTATTTT.

Here the CDR3 reads CASSKGLEATEQFF. In DNA, the CDR3 is TGTGCCAGCAGTAAAGGACTAGAAGCCACTGAGCAGTTCTTC. The V call is TRBV28, the J call TRBJ2-1; 7 bases are shared with TRBD2. CDR3 length: 14 residues. Looked up from germline, CDR1 is MDHEN and CDR2 is SYDVKM. The ends lost 5 bases at V and 9 bases at J; junction bases unmatched: 10.

The chain links TRBV20-1 to TRBJ1-2, with 7 positions matching TRBD1. The CDR3 loop spans 15 amino acids. Germline CDR1 and CDR2: DFQATT and SNEGSKA (reference sequence). V was pared by 1 base and J by 2 bases, with 7 bases of the junction left unmatched. The CDR3 region is CSARAGQELNYGYTF. As DNA, the CDR3 is TGCAGTGCTAGAGCCGGACAGGAGCTAAACTATGGCTACACCTTC.

Comment on this clonotype: A far larger clone is one nucleotide away, so this likely arose from a read error. The CDR3 loop is CASRRHEPTIFNTGELFF. The CDR3 nucleotides are TGTGCCAGCAGACGACATGAGCCCACTATTTTTAACACCGGGGAGCTGTTTTTT. This chain links TRBV6-8 with TRBJ2-2; D not certain. With 6 bases removed from V and 2 bases from J, the gap between germline ends came to 22 bases. Germline CDR1 is MNHGY and CDR2 is SAAAGT. CDR3 length: 18 amino acids.

About this clonotype: This may be a read error: a much more frequent sequence differs by one nucleotide. This chain links TRBV2 with TRBJ1-1; D uncertain. The CDR3 covers 13 residues. V was trimmed by 4 bases and J by 2 bases, leaving 8 bases between them. Germline V lookup: CDR1 SNHLY, CDR2 FYNNEI. Here the CDR3 reads CASSVYRNTEAFF. CDR3 coding DNA: TGTGCCAGCAGTGTGTATCGAAACACTGAAGCTTTCTTT.

The gene calls are TRBV12-3 or TRBV12-4 and TRBJ2-7; 11 positions match TRBD2. The trim removed 4 bases at V and 0 bases at J, leaving 2 bases unmatched. CDR3 length equals 15 residues. This chain's CDR3 is CASSSGLAGSYEQYF. The DNA of the CDR3 is TGTGCCAGCAGTTCTGGACTAGCGGGCTCCTACGAGCAGTACTTC.

On this clonotype itself: Its ends do not fully match the called genes, so a read error is possible. The chain uses TRBV2 and TRBJ2-7, with D possibly being TRBD2 (5 bases). The germline V gene has CDR1 SNHLY and CDR2 FYNNEI. The CDR3 contains 12 residues. The CDR3 protein is CASSQAANDQYF. Written as DNA, the CDR3 is TGTGCCAGCAGCCAAGCGGCAAACGATCAGTACTTC.

This clonotype was seen ten or more times. The chain links TRBV6-1 to TRBJ2-2; D gene uncertain. The V end lost 6 bases, the J end lost 2 bases, and 4 bases lay between the germline ends. CDR3 length: 12 residues. Per the germline V gene, CDR1 is MNHNS and CDR2 is SASEGT. The DNA of the CDR3 is TGTGCCAGCAGCGATAACACCGGGGAGCTGTTTTTT. This sequence encodes CASSDNTGELFF.

By sample share, this clonotype is medium-sized (0.01 to 0.1%). The chain combines TRBV7-8 with TRBJ2-7, with D perhaps matching TRBD1 or TRBD2 (5 bases each). With 5 bases removed from V and 2 bases from J, the gap between germline ends came to 13 bases. Germline values: CDR1 SGHVS, CDR2 FQNEAQ. CDR3 length: 14 amino acids. The chain's CDR3 is CASSPRDPTYEQYF. The DNA of the CDR3 is TGTGCCAGCAGCCCAAGGGACCCAACCTACGAGCAGTACTTC.

Turning to this clonotype: A read error is likely here: a far larger clone is one base away. The chain employs TRBV6-5 and TRBJ2-1; D gene ambiguous. Looked up from germline, CDR1 is MNHEY and CDR2 is SVGAGI. The CDR3 length is 12 residues. V lost 3 bases to trimming and J lost 10 bases, with 10 bases between them. In DNA, the CDR3 is TGTGCCAGCAGTTATGGCCCCTACGAGCAGTTCTTC. Translated, it gives CASSYGPYEQFF.

This clonotype appeared many times. This rearrangement joins TRBV9 to TRBJ1-1, with a possible D match to TRBD1 (6 bases). The CDR3 consists of 14 residues. Germline CDR1 is SGDLS and CDR2 is YYNGEE. Trimming left V 1 base short and J 8 bases short, with 15 bases between. The CDR3 region has the DNA TGTGCCAGCAGCGTACCCCAGGAGGGGGGAGAAGCTTTCTTT. Translated: CASSVPQEGGEAFF.